Sequencing of this TCR beta chain was carried out in a study of blood T cells in healthy people across ages. Study-wide findings and caveats: Roughly linear declines in TCR beta diversity per million T cells occurred with age.

Alongside a J-beta primer mix, a sample-barcoded 5' primer served in a second PCR lasting roughly 6 to 11 cycles. Individual samples furnished no less than 2.5 million CDR3-containing paired-end reads apiece. TCRdb independently ran MiXCR on the 5' RACE reads; one entry per CDR3 protein. The sample contains 650,000 to 1,000,000 distinct CDR3 sequences, approximately 35% of which appear only once. The study isolated at least 6.5 million PBMCs from each sample. Per sample, extraction of total RNA gave at least 6 micrograms in every case. On this clonotype itself: As yet, its antigen is unknown.

Trimming shortened V by 7 bases and J by 5 bases, and 14 bases separated the two germline ends. This CDR3 region has 13 residues. The germline gives CDR1 SNHLY, CDR2 FYNNEI. The clonotype was recovered from a man between 18 and 35 years old in good health. Sequences were obtained from blood. The chain carries TRBV2 and TRBJ2-5; D unresolved. For the CDR3, the DNA is TGTGCCAGCACCGAGTCGGTTGTGGAGACCCAGTACTTC. Translating gives CASTESVVETQYF.